These T cell receptor beta chains were read from a single sample in a study of shared clonotypes between healthy human individuals. The table came from immunoSEQ multiplex PCR; TCRdb's copy has only in-frame clones and leaves some out. The table records approximately 500,000 clones, approximately 84% of them present only once. Source material: PBMCs. The source is a woman aged 35 to 49 in good health. Some clones in this sample may be carry-over from other donors' samples. The CDR3 runs from the conserved cysteine through the conserved F or W. D genes are given only for firm matches. Clone sizes are given selectively: once, few, many, or a class where the clone is expanded.

abundance,len,v_gene,j_gene,d_gene,CDR3nt,CDR3aa
NA,14,TRBV19,TRBJ1-5,NA,TGTGCCAGTAGTATGCTGGGGATGAATCAGCCCCAGCATTTT,CASSMLGMNQPQHF
NA,15,TRBV28,TRBJ1-5,NA,TGTGCCAGCAGTTCCTCCGGGGCTCAATTTCAGCCCCAGCATTTT,CASSSSGAQFQPQHF
NA,13,TRBV28,TRBJ2-2,NA,TGTGCCAGCCAAAAAGCGGCCACCGGGGAGCTGTTTTTT,CASQKAATGELFF
few,16,TRBV27,TRBJ2-7,NA,TGTGCCAGCAGTACCATCAGTGGAGGGGGTCCCTACGAGCAGTACTTC,CASSTISGGGPYEQYF
few,13,TRBV28,TRBJ2-3,NA,TGTGCCAGCAGCCCCCGTCCCCAAGATACGCAGTATTTT,CASSPRPQDTQYF
NA,15,TRBV5-5,TRBJ2-1,TRBD2,TGTGCCAGCAGCCCTACTAGCGGAGATTACAATGAGCAGTTCTTC,CASSPTSGDYNEQFF
NA,11,TRBV29-1,TRBJ2-1,NA,TGCAGCGTCAATATCTACAATGAGCAGTTCTTC,CSVNIYNEQFF
NA,19,TRBV19,TRBJ2-3,TRBD2,TGTGCCAGTAGTCGCGGTCGGCTAGCGGGAGGGCGGAGCACAGATACGCAGTATTTT,CASSRGRLAGGRSTDTQYF
NA,14,TRBV2,TRBJ2-2,NA,TGTGCCAGCAGTGAATCCCGGGGGACCGGGGAGCTGTTTTTT,CASSESRGTGELFF
NA,15,TRBV19,TRBJ2-7,TRBD2,TGTGCCAGTACTAGCGGATCCCCCGCTTCCTACGAGCAGTACTTC,CASTSGSPASYEQYF
NA,13,TRBV5-1,TRBJ2-1,NA,TGCGCCAGCAACTCTCGGGGCAACAATGAGCAGTTCTTC,CASNSRGNNEQFF
NA,18,TRBV5-4,TRBJ1-1,TRBD1,TGTGCCAGCAGCCAATTGGCAGGGGGCACCGGGTTGAACACTGAAGCTTTCTTT,CASSQLAGGTGLNTEAFF
NA,11,TRBV29-1,TRBJ2-7,NA,TGCAGCGTTGGGGACAACTACGAGCAGTACTTC,CSVGDNYEQYF
NA,15,TRBV5-1,TRBJ2-5,NA,TGCGCCAGCAGCTTGGTTCCAGGGGTACAAGAGACCCAGTACTTC,CASSLVPGVQETQYF
NA,12,TRBV10-3,TRBJ1-1,NA,TGTGCCATCAGAGGAGCGGGCTCTGAAGCTTTCTTT,CAIRGAGSEAFF
NA,13,TRBV6-1,TRBJ2-3,NA,TGTGCCAGCATTATTTCCTTCACAGATACGCAGTATTTT,CASIISFTDTQYF
once,12,TRBV21-1,TRBJ2-7,NA,TGTGCCAGCCAGGGGACAGCCTACGAGCAGTACTTC,CASQGTAYEQYF
few,17,TRBV2,TRBJ1-5,TRBD1,TGTGCCAGCAGTGGACAGGGCGCGGGGTGGAGCAATCAGCCCCAGCATTTT,CASSGQGAGWSNQPQHF
NA,13,TRBV19,TRBJ2-7,NA,TGTGCCAGTGGACCGTCCCCCTCCTACGAGCAGTACTTC,CASGPSPSYEQYF
NA,14,TRBV5-1,TRBJ1-1,NA,TGCGCCAGCAGGAGCACAGTGAAGAACACTGAAGCTTTCTTT,CASRSTVKNTEAFF
NA,17,TRBV7-9,TRBJ2-7,TRBD2,TGTGCCAGCAGCTCCCCTCCTAGCGGAGGTTCCCTTGACGAGCAGTACTTC,CASSSPPSGGSLDEQYF
NA,14,TRBV6-1,TRBJ1-1,TRBD1,TGTGCCAGCAAGATCGACAGGGGCAGGGTTGAAGCTTTCTTT,CASKIDRGRVEAFF
NA,12,TRBV29-1,TRBJ1-2,TRBD1,TGCAGCGTGACAGGGACAACTTATGGATACACCTTC,CSVTGTTYGYTF
once,12,TRBV6-5,TRBJ2-1,NA,TGTGCCAGCAGCCTAGCTAATTCTGAGCAGTTCTTC,CASSLANSEQFF
NA,12,TRBV13,TRBJ2-3,NA,TGTGCCAGCAGCTTAATGGCAGATACGCAGTATTTT,CASSLMADTQYF
many,14,TRBV7-8,TRBJ1-2,NA,TGTGCCAGCAGCCCTAGGGGGGGTACCCATGGCTACACCTTC,CASSPRGGTHGYTF
NA,19,TRBV11-2,TRBJ2-6,TRBD1,TGTGCCAGCAGATCTATTCGACAGGGGGCAGGGACTGGGGCCAACGTCCTGACTTTC,CASRSIRQGAGTGANVLTF
NA,16,TRBV11-3,TRBJ2-3,TRBD2,TGTGCCAGCAGCCCAGGACTAGTCAACTCGCCAGATACGCAGTATTTT,CASSPGLVNSPDTQYF
NA,16,TRBV28,TRBJ1-3,NA,TGTGCCAGCAGTTGGGGGCTCTCAGTACGAGGAAACACCATATATTTT,CASSWGLSVRGNTIYF
few,15,TRBV27,TRBJ1-2,TRBD1,TGTGCCAGCAGTTCGCGGGCAGGGGGCGGGTATGGCTACACCTTC,CASSSRAGGGYGYTF
NA,14,TRBV27,TRBJ2-7,TRBD1,TGTGCCAGCAGTTTTCAGGGGGCCTCCTACGAGCAGTACTTC,CASSFQGASYEQYF
few,15,TRBV28,TRBJ2-5,TRBD2,TGTGCCAGCAGCACCCCGGGCGGGAGGTCTCGGGAGCAGTACTTC,CASSTPGGRSREQYF
NA,14,TRBV28,TRBJ2-1,TRBD1,TGTGCCAGCAGTACCCCCGGGACAGGCAATGAGCAGTTCTTC,CASSTPGTGNEQFF
NA,16,TRBV19,TRBJ1-1,TRBD1,TGTGCCAGTAGTCTTACCCAGACAGGGGGCCGAACTGAAGCTTTCTTT,CASSLTQTGGRTEAFF
NA,15,TRBV7-2,TRBJ1-5,NA,TGTGCCAGCAGCTTAGGGGGGACTCGCAATCAGCCCCAGCATTTT,CASSLGGTRNQPQHF
NA,13,TRBV6-6,TRBJ1-3,NA,TGTGCCAGCAGTTACACAGGGGGAAACACCATATATTTT,CASSYTGGNTIYF
NA,15,TRBV6-5,TRBJ2-7,NA,TGTGCCAGCAGTTACTCCGGGACCGGAGTACGCGAGCAGTACTTC,CASSYSGTGVREQYF
NA,14,TRBV5-4,TRBJ2-1,NA,TGTGCCAGCAGCCTTAAGGACCACCTCAATGAGCAGTTCTTC,CASSLKDHLNEQFF
NA,14,TRBV1,TRBJ2-7,NA,TGCACCAGCAGCCAAGATTTGGTAGCCAACGAGCAGTACTTC,CTSSQDLVANEQYF
NA,12,TRBV18,TRBJ2-7,NA,TGTGCCAGCTCACCTTCCTCCTACGAGCAGTACTTC,CASSPSSYEQYF
NA,13,TRBV9,TRBJ2-7,NA,TGTGCCAGCAGCGTAGAGGACACCTACGAGCAGTACTTC,CASSVEDTYEQYF
NA,15,TRBV7-9,TRBJ1-1,TRBD1,TGTGCCAGCAGCCAGACAGGGGGGCGTCGGACTGAAGCTTTCTTT,CASSQTGGRRTEAFF
NA,19,TRBV19,TRBJ2-6,TRBD1,TGTGCCAGTAGTATCGGCCCGACAGGGGACCTCTCTGGGGCCAACGTCCTGACTTTC,CASSIGPTGDLSGANVLTF
once,15,TRBV6-1,TRBJ1-5,NA,TGTGCCAGCGGGGAGGGGGGGACAAGCAATCAGCCCCAGCATTTT,CASGEGGTSNQPQHF
once,15,TRBV28,TRBJ1-5,TRBD1,TGTGCCAGCAGTTTTACAGGGGAGAGCAATCAGCCCCAGCATTTT,CASSFTGESNQPQHF
NA,12,TRBV19,TRBJ2-1,NA,TGTGCCAGCCGGGGAGTATACAATGAGCAGTTCTTC,CASRGVYNEQFF
NA,15,TRBV11-3,TRBJ1-1,NA,TGTGCCAGCAGCTTAGACCCGACAGCAAACACTGAAGCTTTCTTT,CASSLDPTANTEAFF
NA,15,TRBV7-9,TRBJ2-3,TRBD1,TGTGCCAGCAGCTTATCGGGACAGGGGACAGATACGCAGTATTTT,CASSLSGQGTDTQYF
many,16,TRBV5-1,TRBJ2-3,TRBD2,TGCGCCAGCAGCTTGGGACTAGCGGGAGGCACAGATACGCAGTATTTT,CASSLGLAGGTDTQYF
NA,12,TRBV7-8,TRBJ2-5,NA,TGTGCCAGCAGCTCTAGGGGGGAGACCCAGTACTTC,CASSSRGETQYF
NA,16,TRBV5-5,TRBJ1-2,NA,TGTGCCAGCAGCGTTTCCCCCCTGACAGACATATATGGCTACACCTTC,CASSVSPLTDIYGYTF
NA,14,TRBV28,TRBJ2-2,NA,TGTGCCAGCAGGCTTGGGCTCAACACCGGGGAGCTGTTTTTT,CASRLGLNTGELFF
many,13,TRBV27,TRBJ2-5,NA,TGTGCCAGCAGTCGCGCGGGTCAAGAGACCCAGTACTTC,CASSRAGQETQYF
once,11,TRBV27,TRBJ2-2,NA,TGTGCCAGCAGTCAAGGCGGGGAGCTGTTTTTT,CASSQGGELFF
NA,17,TRBV28,TRBJ1-5,NA,TGTGCCAGCAGTCCCCGGACGGGAAGTTATAGCAATCAGCCCCAGCATTTT,CASSPRTGSYSNQPQHF
few,11,TRBV20-1,TRBJ1-1,NA,TGCAGTGCTAGAGATTTCACTGAAGCTTTCTTT,CSARDFTEAFF
NA,16,TRBV6-1,TRBJ1-2,TRBD1,TGTGCCAGCAGTGGCCACCGGGACAGGGGGACCTATGGCTACACCTTC,CASSGHRDRGTYGYTF
NA,15,TRBV15,TRBJ1-3,NA,TGTGCCACCAGCAGAGATTCGGGCTCTGGAAACACCATATATTTT,CATSRDSGSGNTIYF
NA,15,TRBV7-3,TRBJ2-1,TRBD2,TGTGCCAGCAGCCCCTGGACTAGCGGGAGGGGTGAGCAGTTCTTC,CASSPWTSGRGEQFF
once,13,TRBV11-2,TRBJ2-5,NA,TGTGCCAGCAGTCAGGGGTCTCAAGAGACCCAGTACTTC,CASSQGSQETQYF